This TCR beta chain was identified in a study of T-cell reconstitution after alpha-beta-depleted transplantation in children. Points from the study as a whole: The origin of alpha-beta T cells about two months after transplant was reportedly several hundred expanded graft clones. At day 60, the high TCRbeta diversity found in some patients originated from recipient T cells and thymic progenitors that had survived. Counts and diversity of T cells one year after transplant came mostly from newly produced T cells.

Comments on this clonotype: Its antigen remains unidentified.

The CDR3 totals 13 residues. The V end lost 4 bases, the J end lost 4 bases, and 10 bases lay between the germline ends. For TCRbeta, the library was prepared with unique molecular identifiers. TCRdb re-called the PCR reads through MiXCR, storing one row per CDR3 protein. The data hold approximately 82,000 distinct CDR3 sequences, with approximately 18% observed a single time. This clonotype was obtained from a male patient between 2 and 15 years old who had a stem cell transplant for acute lymphoblastic leukemia, so the T cells may come from the graft donor. The specimen comprised PBMCs, mostly from graft donor cells, sampled 360 days after TCRalphabeta/CD19-depleted stem cell transplant. The chain has TRBV12-3 or TRBV12-4 and TRBJ1-2; no clear D gene. The CDR3 here is CASSWSSVYGYTF. The CDR3, as DNA: TGTGCCAGCAGTTGGAGTTCTGTCTATGGCTACACCTTC.